The source of this T cell receptor (beta chain) is a study of T cells in tuberculosis. The V and J ends lost 10 bases and 0 bases, in that order; junction bases with no gene match: 11. Germline CDR1 reads MDHEN; CDR2 reads SYDVKM. The CDR3 has 16 amino acids. Measured with immunoSEQ multiplex PCR; TCRdb has only the in-frame clones, and not every one. There are around 45,000 clones in the sample; 94% occur only once, and less than 2% lies in the top ten. The V and J genes are TRBV28 and TRBJ2-4; 8 bases are a match to TRBD2. This TCR derives from a donor aged 5-35 years with latent tuberculosis or without tuberculosis infection. Some clones in this sample may be carry-over from other donors' samples. The specimen was PBMCs. CDR3 nucleotides: TGTGCCACCATTAACATAGCGGGATTAGCCAAAAACATTCAGTACTTC. Protein product: CATINIAGLAKNIQYF.